The 4 T cell receptor beta chains presented below share a single source sample, sequenced in a study of a mutant IDH1 vaccine in newly diagnosed glioma. These receptors have no known antigen. Method: immunoSEQ multiplex PCR; TCRdb's copy keeps in-frame clones and lacks some. The data show roughly 60,000 clones, 70% to 90% seen once. Noted time point: week 23, last vaccination. Doses of 300 ug of mutant IDH1 20-mer peptide were given with topical imiquimod. Here the sequenced sample was PBMCs, taken from a glioma patient whose treatment included an IDH1 peptide vaccine. The receptors stem from a man aged 25-40 years with glioma.

V is TRBV7-6 and J is TRBJ1-1; a possible D gene is TRBD1 (5 bases). Per the germline V gene, CDR1 is SGHVS and CDR2 is FNYEAQ. V was cut by 5 bases and J by 4 bases, with 17 bases left in between. This CDR3 is 15 amino acids long. This CDR3 is CASSPGFRASTEAFF. CDR3 bases: TGTGCCAGCAGCCCTGGATTCAGGGCCAGCACTGAAGCTTTCTTT.

This chain connects TRBV18 to TRBJ2-3; D call uncertain. The V and J ends lost 6 bases and 3 bases respectively, with 16 bases between them. The CDR3 has 15 amino acids. The germline V gene encodes CDR1 KGHSH and CDR2 LQKENI. In DNA form, the CDR3 reads TGTGCCAGCTCCCTCGTTACTGTGGTTACAGATACGCAGTATTTT. It encodes CASSLVTVVTDTQYF. Based on the CDR3 plus reference TRBV18 and TRBJ2-3, the full variable domain is NAGVMQNPRHLVRRRGQEARLRCSPMKGHSHVYWYRQLPEEGLKFMVYLQKENIIDESGMPKERFSAEFPKEGPSILRIQQVVRGDSAAYFCASSLVTVVTDTQYFGPGTRLTVL.

The CDR3 spells CASCLGRGLNTEAFF. CDR3 bases: TGTGCCAGTTGCTTGGGCAGGGGTTTAAACACTGAAGCTTTCTTT. V is TRBV6-5 and J is TRBJ1-1; a weak D match, TRBD1 (6 bases). The CDR3 consists of 15 residues. The V gene's germline CDR1 is MNHEY and CDR2 SVGAGI. Trimming cost V 9 bases and J 2 bases, with 19 bases left between them.

J is TRBJ2-7 and V is TRBV10-1; 10 positions agree with TRBD1. V shed 2 bases and J 5 bases; nucleotides not matched to a gene: 6. The V gene's germline CDR1 is WNHNN and CDR2 SYGVQD (reference sequence). The length of the CDR3 is 15 residues. CDR3 nucleotides: TGCGCCAGCAGTGAGACGGGACAGGGGATGGACGAGCAGTACTTC. As protein: CASSETGQGMDEQYF.